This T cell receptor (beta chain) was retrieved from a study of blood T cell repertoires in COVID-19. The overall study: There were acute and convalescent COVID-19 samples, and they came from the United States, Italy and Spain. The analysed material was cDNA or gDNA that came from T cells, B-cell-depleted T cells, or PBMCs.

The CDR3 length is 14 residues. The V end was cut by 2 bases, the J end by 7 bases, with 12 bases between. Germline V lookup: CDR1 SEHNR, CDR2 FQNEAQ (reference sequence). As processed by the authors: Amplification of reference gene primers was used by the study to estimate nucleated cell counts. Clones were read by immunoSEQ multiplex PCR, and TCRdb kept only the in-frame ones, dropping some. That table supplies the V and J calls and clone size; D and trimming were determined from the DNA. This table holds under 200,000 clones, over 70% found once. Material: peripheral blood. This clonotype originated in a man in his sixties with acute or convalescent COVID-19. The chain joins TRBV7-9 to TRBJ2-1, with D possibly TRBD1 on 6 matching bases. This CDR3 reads CASSLSAQGNEQFF. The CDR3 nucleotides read TGTGCCAGCAGCTTATCGGCACAGGGAAATGAGCAGTTCTTC. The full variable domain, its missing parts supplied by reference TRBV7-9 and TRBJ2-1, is DTGVSQNPRHKITKRGQNVTFRCDPISEHNRLYWYRQTLGQGPEFLTYFQNEAQLEKSRLLSDRFSAERPKGSFSTLEIQRTEQGDSAMYLCASSLSAQGNEQFFGPGTRLTVL.